Below are 8 T cell receptor beta chains sequenced from a single sample in a study of blood T cell repertoires in COVID-19. Using immunoSEQ multiplex PCR, the repertoire was profiled, and TCRdb retains in-frame clones only, with some absent. The sample has over 60,000 clones, roughly 85% seen once. What was sequenced was peripheral blood. The source is a man aged 40-55 years with acute or convalescent COVID-19.

The chain is built from TRBV12-3 or TRBV12-4 and TRBJ1-1; D not resolved. There are 13 residues in the CDR3. Trimming removed 5 bases from V and 6 bases from J, with 13 bases in between. As DNA, the CDR3 is TGTGCCAGCAGTCTGCGGGGTACGGCTGAAGCTTTCTTT. Amino acids: CASSLRGTAEAFF.

The CDR3 region has the DNA TGTGCCAGTAGTATGAACAGCGGGGGGCGGGACCCCTACAATGAGCAGTTCTTC. It encodes CASSMNSGGRDPYNEQFF. The rearrangement joins TRBV19 to TRBJ2-1, with 9 bases matching TRBD2. The germline V gene has CDR1 LNHDA and CDR2 SQIVND (reference sequence). V dropped 3 bases and J dropped 2; count of bases not matched to a gene: 11. The CDR3 is 18 residues long.

This CDR3 reads CASSEIWGGGTGELFF. As DNA, the CDR3 is TGCGCCAGCAGTGAGATCTGGGGGGGCGGCACCGGGGAGCTGTTTTTT. The chain combines TRBV10-2 with TRBJ2-2, with D maybe TRBD2 (7 bases). The V end was cut by 2 bases, the J end by 4 bases, with 14 bases between. Germline V gene data show CDR1 as WSHSY and CDR2 as SAAADI. There are 16 residues in the CDR3.

This sequence joins TRBV9 and TRBJ2-3, with 9 positions matching TRBD1. Looked up from germline, CDR1 is SGDLS and CDR2 is YYNGEE. There are 18 residues in the CDR3. The V and J ends lost 3 bases and 6 bases, in that order; junction bases with no gene match: 17. In DNA form, the CDR3 reads TGTGCCAGCAGCGCGGGTACCGGGACAGGGTTTCGGGTGGATACGCAGTATTTT. As protein: CASSAGTGTGFRVDTQYF.

This sequence joins TRBV5-1 and TRBJ1-1; 7 bases fit TRBD1. J gave up 4 bases and V 3 bases, and 6 bases lay outside the gene matches. Germline V gene data show CDR1 as SGHRS and CDR2 as YFSETQ. The CDR3 is 14 amino acids. For the CDR3, the DNA is TGCGCCAGCAGCTCCGGGGCAGGGGGCACTGAAGCTTTCTTT. This translates into CASSSGAGGTEAFF.

This clone turned up a few times. The chain uses TRBV24-1 and TRBJ2-2; 7 bases line up with TRBD2. The V segment lost 8 bases and the J segment 0 bases; nucleotides outside the gene matches: 2. Germline lookup yields CDR1 KGHDR and CDR2 SFDVKD. This CDR3 is 14 amino acids long. The CDR3 sequence is CATMGGANTGELFF. The CDR3 DNA sequence: TGTGCCACCATGGGGGGGGCGAACACCGGGGAGCTGTTTTTT.

The sample holds a few counts of this clone. The V and J genes are TRBV15 and TRBJ1-4; 8 bases line up with TRBD1. This CDR3 contains 14 residues. Germline assignment: CDR1 LNHNV and CDR2 YYDKDF (reference sequence). With 3 bases clipped from V and 4 bases from J, the junction kept 1 base outside the gene matches. The CDR3: CATSRDRVNEKLFF. The CDR3, as DNA: TGTGCCACCAGCAGGGACAGGGTTAATGAAAAACTGTTTTTT.

This clone was observed a few times. V gene TRBV20-1 combines with J gene TRBJ2-2, with TRBD2 matching over 8 bases. V dropped 3 bases and J dropped 4; count of bases not matched to a gene: 4. CDR1 and CDR2 from the germline V gene are DFQATT and SNEGSKA (reference sequence). The CDR3 extends over 14 amino acids. CDR3 region: CSASGAGATGELFF. The CDR3 nucleotides are TGCAGTGCTAGTGGAGCGGGGGCCACCGGGGAGCTGTTTTTT.